These 27 T cell receptor beta chains came from one sample sequenced in a study of CD8 T cells in ankylosing spondylitis. Study-level results: Seemingly distinctive of ankylosing spondylitis blood was a TCR beta motif formed by eight highly homologous variants.

TCRdb re-analysed the 5' RACE reads in MiXCR, keeping a single row per CDR3 protein. The sample holds about 840,000 distinct CDR3 sequences, roughly 10% seen once. Antigens of these TCRs are unknown. The sample consisted of blood, either unsorted or a sorted T cell fraction (not recorded which). These receptors all come from a male donor with ankylosing spondylitis.

In its sample, this clonotype was seen a few times. The rearrangement joins TRBV5-1 to TRBJ2-1; D tentatively fits TRBD1 or TRBD2 (5 bases each). V gave up 3 bases and J gave up 4 bases, with 14 bases separating them. CDR3 length: 15 residues. Germline V gene sequence: CDR1 SGHRS, CDR2 YFSETQ. The CDR3 bases are TGCGCCAGCAGCTCGGGACGGAAAGGGTACAATGAGCAGTTCTTC. The encoded protein is CASSSGRKGYNEQFF.

This clonotype has only a few counts. This chain connects TRBV10-3 to TRBJ1-1; the D is unclear. This CDR3 is 13 amino acids long. V was trimmed by 3 bases and J by 4 bases, leaving 9 bases between them. Germline lookup yields CDR1 ENHRY and CDR2 SYGVKD. CDR3 residues: CAISERVGTEAFF. CDR3 in DNA: TGTGCCATCAGTGAAAGGGTAGGCACTGAAGCTTTCTTT.

This clonotype appeared a few times. V usage is TRBV5-1 and J usage is TRBJ1-2; maybe TRBD1 (5 bases). Germline V gene data show CDR1 as SGHRS and CDR2 as YFSETQ. The CDR3 runs to 14 residues. Trimming shortened V by 4 bases and J by 4 bases, and 14 bases separated the two germline ends. In DNA form, the CDR3 reads TGCGCCAGCAGCGGCGGGACGGGCCCCTATGGCTACACCTTC. Amino acid sequence: CASSGGTGPYGYTF.

The sample holds a few counts of this clonotype. This chain links TRBV5-1 with TRBJ2-3; D perhaps matches TRBD1 (5 bases). Germline values: CDR1 SGHRS, CDR2 YFSETQ. CDR3 length: 12 residues. Trimming shortened V by 7 bases and J by 2 bases, and 8 bases separated the two germline ends. CDR3 region: CASGALTDTQYF. The CDR3 nucleotides are TGCGCCAGCGGGGCCCTCACAGATACGCAGTATTTT.

The V gene is TRBV5-1, the J gene TRBJ2-3; 10 bases are a match to TRBD2. This CDR3 spans 16 amino acids. V lost 4 bases and J lost 6; bases outside the gene matches: 11. The germline V gene has CDR1 SGHRS and CDR2 YFSETQ. The CDR3 DNA reads as TGCGCCAGCAGCCTACCGACTAGCGGGCGGCTCGATACGCAGTATTTT. Translating gives CASSLPTSGRLDTQYF.

In this sample, this clonotype turned up a few times. V and J are TRBV20-1 and TRBJ2-7; D might be TRBD1 (6 bases). The germline CDR1 and CDR2 sequences are DFQATT and SNEGSKA (reference sequence). This CDR3 is built from 14 residues. Trimming stripped 6 bases from V and 1 base from J, with 16 bases between. The CDR3 DNA follows: TGCAGTGCCCCGCAGGGGACAACATCCTACGAGCAGTACTTC. It codes for CSAPQGTTSYEQYF.

This clonotype was found many times. The genes are TRBV24-1 and TRBJ2-5; D possibly corresponds to TRBD1 (6 bases). The CDR3 sequence is 12 residues long. V was pared by 9 bases and J by 2 bases, with 9 bases between. Germline V gene data show CDR1 as KGHDR and CDR2 as SFDVKD. CDR3 coding DNA: TGTGCCACCGAAGGACAGCAAGAGACCCAGTACTTC. Translating gives CATEGQQETQYF.

Ten or more counts support this clonotype. The rearrangement joins TRBV12-3 or TRBV12-4 to TRBJ2-3; D not certain. The CDR3 loop spans 13 amino acids. The V end was cut by 0 bases, the J end by 3 bases, with 4 bases between. CDR3 region: CASSLAATDTQYF. CDR3 coding DNA: TGTGCCAGCAGTTTAGCTGCGACAGATACGCAGTATTTT.

The V and J genes are TRBV5-6 and TRBJ1-5; D not resolved. The V gene's germline CDR1 is SGHDT and CDR2 YYEEEE. V lost 8 bases and J 11 bases, leaving 17 bases between the germline ends. The CDR3 is 12 residues long. CDR3 sequence reads: CARSARLHSQHF. CDR3 DNA sequence: TGTGCCAGGAGCGCCCGGCTCCACTCCCAGCATTTT.

Many counts were recorded for this clonotype. This chain links TRBV7-3 with TRBJ2-1, with D possibly being TRBD1 (6 bases). Trimming removed 4 bases at V and 2 bases at J, with 12 bases between. Germline V gene lookup returns CDR1 SGHTA and CDR2 FQGTGA. The length of the CDR3 is 15 residues. CDR3 protein: CASSSYRDPYNEQFF. The CDR3 bases are TGTGCCAGCAGCTCCTACAGGGACCCCTACAATGAGCAGTTCTTC. Complete variable domain (other parts from reference TRBV7-3 and TRBJ2-1): GAGVSQTPSNKVTEKGKYVELRCDPISGHTALYWYRQSLGQGPEFLIYFQGTGAADDSGLPNDRFFAVRPEGSVSTLKIQRTERGDSAVYLCASSSYRDPYNEQFFGPGTRLTVL.

The rearrangement links TRBV7-3 to TRBJ1-1; D is ambiguous. Germline V lookup: CDR1 SGHTA, CDR2 FQGTGA. The CDR3 contains 13 residues. The V and J ends lost 3 bases and 4 bases respectively, with 9 bases between them. DNA for the CDR3: TGTGCCAGCAGCTTCGCATCCGGCACTGAAGCTTTCTTT. This translates into CASSFASGTEAFF.

In its sample, this clonotype was seen a few times. The chain links TRBV28 to TRBJ2-1; D remains ambiguous. The germline V gene has CDR1 MDHEN and CDR2 SYDVKM. The CDR3 is 13 amino acids. V lost 7 bases to trimming and J lost 0 bases, with 7 bases between them. CDR3: CASTLFSYNEQFF. CDR3 bases: TGTGCCAGCACCCTTTTCTCCTACAATGAGCAGTTCTTC.

The rearrangement joins TRBV5-1 to TRBJ2-5, with TRBD1 matching over 7 bases. The V gene end was trimmed by 1 base and the J gene end by 2 bases; junction bases not matched to a gene: 5. The CDR3 is 15 residues long. Germline lookup yields CDR1 SGHRS and CDR2 YFSETQ. Here the CDR3 reads CASSLWGTEQETQYF. DNA of the CDR3: TGCGCCAGCAGCTTGTGGGGGACAGAACAAGAGACCCAGTACTTC.

The chain employs TRBV6-2 or TRBV6-3 and TRBJ2-7, with 10 bases identical to TRBD2. Germline lookup yields CDR1 MNHEY and CDR2 SVGEGT. J lost 1 base, V lost 4 bases, and 13 bases had no gene match. CDR3 length equals 18 residues. In DNA form, the CDR3 reads TGTGCCAGCAGTTGGGACTCCTTCCTAGCGGGAGCTTCCTACGAGCAGTACTTC. Protein product: CASSWDSFLAGASYEQYF.

This clonotype was detected ten times or more. The chain employs TRBV4-3 and TRBJ1-2; D call uncertain. CDR3 length equals 12 residues. Germline V gives CDR1 LGHNA, CDR2 YSLEER. The germline V and J ends were trimmed by 4 bases and 8 bases, with 11 bases remaining between them. CDR3 amino acids: CASSLESGGYTF. Written as DNA, the CDR3 is TGCGCCAGCAGCCTAGAGTCCGGCGGCTACACCTTC.

The CDR3 region has the DNA TGTGCCAGCAGCTCCGGGGGGAGGGGCATTCAGTACTTC. Its translation: CASSSGGRGIQYF. The chain couples TRBV7-2 to TRBJ2-4; 7 bases line up with TRBD2. The length of the CDR3 is 13 residues. Germline V gives CDR1 SGHTA, CDR2 FQGNSA. The V gene end was trimmed by 4 bases and the J gene end by 9 bases; junction bases not matched to a gene: 6. Supplemented by reference TRBV7-2 and TRBJ2-4, the full variable domain reads GAGVSQSPSNKVTEKGKDVELRCDPISGHTALYWYRQSLGQGLEFLIYFQGNSAPDKSGLPSDRFSAERTGGSVSTLTIQRTQQEDSAVYLCASSSGGRGIQYFGAGTRLSVL.

The chain employs TRBV5-1 and TRBJ2-2; D is unclear. Per germline, CDR1 SGHRS and CDR2 YFSETQ. This CDR3 has 13 amino acids. Trimming took off 0 bases at V and 6 bases at J, with 6 bases between the two ends. The CDR3 region is CASSLVRPGELFF. CDR3 coding DNA: TGCGCCAGCAGCTTGGTCAGGCCCGGGGAGCTGTTTTTT. The complete variable domain, with remaining parts taken from reference TRBV5-1 and TRBJ2-2, reads KAGVTQTPRYLIKTRGQQVTLSCSPISGHRSVSWYQQTPGQGLQFLFEYFSETQRNKGNFPGRFSGRQFSNSRSEMNVSTLELGDSALYLCASSLVRPGELFFGEGSRLTVL.

This clonotype has more than one count but fewer than ten. The chain employs TRBV12-5 and TRBJ1-1; 11 positions match TRBD1. Losses at the gene ends were 0 bases for V and 4 bases for J; bases not matched to a gene: 1. Germline loops: CDR1 LGHNT, CDR2 FRNRAP. This CDR3 region has 15 residues. In DNA, the CDR3 is TGTGCTAGTGGTTTGGTAGGGACAGGGGGCACTGAAGCTTTCTTT. This gives the protein CASGLVGTGGTEAFF.

This clonotype was picked up a small number of times. The rearrangement uses TRBV7-3 and TRBJ1-1; no clear D gene. The V end lost 2 bases, the J end lost 1 base, and 5 bases lay between the germline ends. The CDR3 spans 13 residues. CDR1 is SGHTA, CDR2 FQGTGA, per germline. The CDR3 sequence: CASSLWSNTEAFF. The CDR3 nucleotides read TGTGCCAGCAGCTTATGGTCGAACACTGAAGCTTTCTTT.

The sample holds a few counts of this clonotype. Given a much more abundant clone one base away, this may be a read error. The rearrangement joins TRBV20-1 to TRBJ2-1, with D perhaps TRBD2 (6 bases). CDR3 length equals 15 residues. CDR1 is DFQATT and CDR2 is SNEGSKA in the germline V gene (reference sequence). The DNA for the CDR3 is TGCAGTGCTTCCTTTGGGGGGAGTCTGGGCAATGAGGAGTTCTTC. This encodes CSASFGGSLGNEEFF.

This clonotype was counted between two and nine times. The CDR3 here is CASSPTTWDYGYTF. DNA for the CDR3: TGTGCCAGCAGCCCCACAACCTGGGACTATGGCTACACCTTC. V and J are TRBV5-5 and TRBJ1-2; unclear D gene. V shed 4 bases and J shed 3 bases, with 13 bases lying between them. Germline V lookup: CDR1 SGHKS, CDR2 YYEKEE (reference sequence). This CDR3 is 14 amino acids long.

This clonotype was seen many times. This chain uses TRBV7-8 with TRBJ2-6, with no clear D. CDR3 length equals 17 residues. In germline, CDR1 is SGHVS, CDR2 FQNEAQ. V was cut by 4 bases and J by 0 bases, with 13 bases left in between. CDR3 residues: CASSYQPQYSGANVLTF. CDR3 nucleotides: TGTGCCAGCAGCTATCAACCCCAGTACTCTGGGGCCAACGTCCTGACTTTC.

V is TRBV7-2 and J is TRBJ2-4, with TRBD1 matching 8 bases. This CDR3 is built from 16 residues. After removal of 0 bases from V and 8 bases from J, the junction contained 9 bases not matched to a gene. Per the germline V gene, CDR1 is SGHTA and CDR2 is FQGNSA. The CDR3 protein is CASSLAPGGWSDIQYF. CDR3 DNA: TGTGCCAGCAGCTTAGCCCCAGGGGGCTGGTCGGACATTCAGTACTTC.

This clonotype was picked up many times. The rearrangement joins TRBV15 to TRBJ2-7; TRBD1 agrees at 7 bases. From germline, CDR1 is LNHNV and CDR2 YYDKDF (reference sequence). The junction had 5 bases not matched to a gene; V was cut back by 3 bases and J by 6 bases. The length of the CDR3 is 13 residues. In DNA, the CDR3 is TGTGCCACCAGCAGGGAGACAGGGCGCGAGCAGTACTTC. Amino acid sequence: CATSRETGREQYF.

The V and J genes are TRBV5-1 and TRBJ2-3, with D uncertain. This CDR3 contains 15 residues. Looked up from germline, CDR1 is SGHRS and CDR2 is YFSETQ. V was pared by 3 bases and J by 3 bases, with 14 bases between. Here the CDR3 DNA reads TGCGCCAGCAGCTCGTTACTATCAATAACAGATACGCAGTATTTT. Translation: CASSSLLSITDTQYF.

The chain recombines TRBV5-4 with TRBJ2-7; TRBD2 is a possible D gene (5 bases). V dropped 4 bases and J dropped 6 bases, with 11 bases sitting between them. Germline lookup yields CDR1 SGHNT and CDR2 YYREEE (reference sequence). This CDR3 is built from 12 residues. Here the CDR3 reads CASSVEGAEQYF. The CDR3 nucleotides read TGTGCCAGCAGCGTCGAGGGAGCCGAGCAGTACTTC.

This clonotype was seen repeatedly, ten times or more. The rearrangement uses TRBV7-2 and TRBJ2-1, with TRBD2 as a possible D gene (6 bases). Germline-derived CDR1 and CDR2 are SGHTA and FQGNSA. The ends were cut back, 4 bases at V and 6 bases at J, with 10 bases in the middle. The CDR3 is 13 amino acids. CDR3 bases: TGTGCCAGCAGCTCCTCTAGCGTCAATGAGCAGTTCTTC. Protein sequence: CASSSSSVNEQFF.